This T cell receptor beta chain was identified in a study of shared clonotypes between healthy human individuals. Broader study findings: Generation probabilities were higher for clonotypes shared across all four sorted-subset donors than for unshared ones.

CDR1 SGHNT and CDR2 YYREEE come from the germline V gene (reference sequence). V was shortened by 2 bases and J by 1 base, with 11 bases between the two germline ends. The CDR3 runs 15 residues. This clone is a singleton in its sample. What it binds is not known. The protocol was immunoSEQ multiplex PCR, while the TCRdb copy is restricted to in-frame clones and leaves out a portion. In the table there are about a million clones, about 72% of which are singletons. The clonotype originates from a man younger than 35 in good health. Some clones in this sample may be carry-over from other donors' samples. Sequenced input: memory CD4+ T cells from PBMCs. Subset defined: CD45RA-negative fraction. V usage is TRBV5-4 and J usage is TRBJ2-3, with a possible D match to TRBD2 (6 bases). The CDR3 DNA is TGTGCCAGCAGCTTTCGGAGGGCGGGCACAGATACGCAGTATTTT. Translation gives CASSFRRAGTDTQYF.